The subject of this entry is one T cell receptor (beta chain). Its antigen remains unidentified. Treatment defined: oral pan-JAK inhibitor, 5-10 mg twice daily. The researchers isolated CD4+ and CD8+ T cells from PBMCs by sorting. The sample belongs to a study of CD8+ T cells in alopecia areata. Study information: Treatment comprised oral tofacitinib, 5 to 10 mg twice daily, in treated patients. Whole-study results and caveats: In lesional scalp, particularly from alopecia totalis/universalis, clonality was higher than in normal scalp.

CDR3 length equals 12 residues. CDR1 SQVTM and CDR2 ANQGSEA come from the germline V gene. Trimming removed 5 bases from V and 6 bases from J, with 14 bases in between. Following RNA extraction, reverse transcription yielded cDNA that acted as the sequencing template. Sequencing was performed with immunoSEQ multiplex PCR; in TCRdb, only in-frame clones are kept and a portion is missing. The data show around 160,000 clones, 60% to 75% seen once. This receptor was taken from a human donor with alopecia areata. The rearrangement uses TRBV29-1 and TRBJ2-7, with TRBD2 as a possible D gene (5 bases). The sequencing here drew on CD4+ T cells sorted from blood, taken at week 24, from a patient treated with tofacitinib. The CDR3 DNA reads as TGCAGCGTTAGCATCCGGGGTCTCGAGCAGTACTTC. This translates into CSVSIRGLEQYF.